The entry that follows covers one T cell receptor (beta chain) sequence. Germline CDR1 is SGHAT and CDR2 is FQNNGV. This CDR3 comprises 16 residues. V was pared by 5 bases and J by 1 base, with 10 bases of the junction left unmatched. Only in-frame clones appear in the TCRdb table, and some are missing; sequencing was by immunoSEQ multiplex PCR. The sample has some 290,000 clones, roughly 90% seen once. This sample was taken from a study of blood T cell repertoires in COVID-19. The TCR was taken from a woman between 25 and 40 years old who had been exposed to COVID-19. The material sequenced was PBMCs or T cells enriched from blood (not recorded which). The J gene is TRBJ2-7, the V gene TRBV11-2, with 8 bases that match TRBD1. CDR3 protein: CASSAPGQALSYEQYF. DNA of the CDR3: TGTGCCAGCAGCGCCCCGGGACAGGCGCTATCCTACGAGCAGTACTTC.